The clone carrying this T cell receptor (beta chain) was counted once. Original handling: Researchers report that nucleated cell counts were estimated from reference gene primer amplification. Sequenced by immunoSEQ multiplex PCR; TCRdb stores in-frame clones only, minus some. V, J and clone size are those of that table, while D and trimming were read from the DNA. The sample includes some 140,000 clones, 86% seen only once; the top ten take roughly 18%. CDR3 length: 15 amino acids. Germline assignment: CDR1 LGHNA and CDR2 YNFKEQ. V gave up 5 bases and J gave up 0 bases; unmatched junction bases: 6. The sample belongs to a study of blood T cell repertoires in COVID-19. Study summary: The origin of the acute and convalescent COVID-19 samples was the United States, Italy and Spain. Sources were T cells, B-cell-depleted T cells, or PBMCs; the material itself was cDNA or gDNA.

The chain recombines TRBV4-2 with TRBJ1-2; 7 bases are shared with TRBD1. This receptor was taken from a woman aged 45 to 65 who had recovered from COVID-19. The source material was peripheral blood. The CDR3 DNA sequence: TGTGCCAGCAGCGAAAATCAGGGGGCTAACTATGGCTACACCTTC. Protein sequence: CASSENQGANYGYTF.